The 13 T cell receptor beta chains below all came from one sample that was sequenced in a study of blood T cell repertoires in COVID-19. Profiling relied on immunoSEQ multiplex PCR, and the TCRdb table lists in-frame clones only, not all of them. The data hold about 230,000 clones, with nearly 90% observed a single time. The sample comprised PBMCs or T cells enriched from blood (not recorded which). The origin of the receptors is a woman in her thirties with acute COVID-19.

The chain carries TRBV15 and TRBJ1-1; possibly TRBD1 for D (5 bases). Trimming stripped 0 bases from V and 4 bases from J, with 12 bases between. Germline lookup yields CDR1 LNHNV and CDR2 YYDKDF (reference sequence). The CDR3 runs 15 residues. CDR3 in amino acids: CATSRDRGDGTEAFF. DNA for the CDR3: TGTGCCACCAGCAGAGATCGGGGGGATGGCACTGAAGCTTTCTTT. The full variable domain, with the rest looked up from reference TRBV15 and TRBJ1-1, is DAMVIQNPRYQVTQFGKPVTLSCSQTLNHNVMYWYQQKSSQAPKLLFHYYDKDFNNEADTPDNFQSRRPNTSFCFLDIRSPGLGDTAMYLCATSRDRGDGTEAFFGQGTRLTVV.

Written as DNA, the CDR3 is TGTGCCAGCAGTTTATCCAGCCTAGCGGGGGTCGGGGAGCTGTTTTTT. Translating it yields CASSLSSLAGVGELFF. J is TRBJ2-2 and V is TRBV27; 10 bases match TRBD2. The CDR3 is 16 amino acids. The V and J ends lost 0 bases and 7 bases, in that order; junction bases with no gene match: 5. CDR1 is MNHEY and CDR2 is SMNVEV in the germline V gene (reference sequence).

The chain has TRBV6-2 or TRBV6-3 and TRBJ2-5; perhaps TRBD2 as D (5 bases). This CDR3 has 14 residues. From germline, CDR1 is MNHEY and CDR2 SVGEGT. Between the trimmed V and J ends, which lost 1 base and 1 base, there was a span of 7 bases. CDR3: CASSYFRGQETQYF. The CDR3 coding sequence is TGTGCCAGCAGTTACTTCCGGGGCCAAGAGACCCAGTACTTC.

This chain links TRBV5-1 with TRBJ2-3; TRBD2 matches at 11 bases. V lost 4 bases to trimming and J lost 8 bases; unmatched junction nucleotides: 18. The CDR3 is made up of 18 amino acids. Per the germline V gene, CDR1 is SGHRS and CDR2 is YFSETQ. CDR3 bases: TGCGCCAGCAGCGAAAAAACAACGACTAGCGGGGATAAGCCTACGCAGTATTTT. Translated: CASSEKTTTSGDKPTQYF.

The V gene is TRBV5-4, the J gene TRBJ2-1; 8 nucleotides line up with TRBD1. V lost 4 bases to trimming and J lost 8 bases; unmatched junction nucleotides: 11. The CDR3 loop spans 15 amino acids. Germline CDR1 SGHNT, CDR2 YYREEE (reference sequence). In DNA, the CDR3 is TGTGCCAGCAGCGCTTCCAGGGGGCGAGGGGATGAGCAGTTCTTC. It specifies CASSASRGRGDEQFF.

The chain carries TRBV19 and TRBJ2-7; weak D call: TRBD1 (7 bases). V dropped 3 bases and J dropped 2 bases, with 17 bases sitting between them. Germline CDR1 LNHDA, CDR2 SQIVND (reference sequence). This CDR3 is built from 16 residues. CDR3 protein: CASSMVAGQITYEQYF. In nucleotides, the CDR3 is TGTGCCAGTAGTATGGTGGCGGGACAGATCACCTACGAGCAGTACTTC.

This clone was seen only once. This CDR3 is CASSPRTGEYYSGNTIYF. CDR3 nucleotide sequence: TGTGCCAGCAGCCCGCGAACAGGGGAATATTACTCTGGAAACACCATATATTTT. The gene calls are TRBV4-2 and TRBJ1-3, with TRBD1 matching over 7 bases. V trimming: 4 bases; J trimming: 0 bases; junction bases outside the gene matches: 12. The germline V gene has CDR1 LGHNA and CDR2 YNFKEQ. This CDR3 comprises 18 residues.

V gene TRBV2 combines with J gene TRBJ1-1; D is unresolved. Trimming cost V 7 bases and J 1 base, with 7 bases left between them. The germline gives CDR1 SNHLY, CDR2 FYNNEI. This CDR3 has 12 amino acids. The CDR3 DNA sequence: TGTGCCAGCAAACACAGGAACACTGAAGCTTTCTTT. Its translation: CASKHRNTEAFF.

V and J are TRBV7-9 and TRBJ2-7; D possibly corresponds to TRBD2 (6 bases). There are 15 residues in the CDR3. V was shortened by 5 bases and J by 2 bases, with 16 bases between the two germline ends. Germline V gene lookup returns CDR1 SEHNR and CDR2 FQNEAQ (reference sequence). CDR3 residues: CASSPEGFYAYEQYF. The CDR3 nucleotides are TGTGCCAGCAGCCCGGAGGGGTTTTACGCCTACGAGCAGTACTTC.

The genes are TRBV2 and TRBJ1-2, with D uncertain. Trimming took 10 bases from V and 7 from J, leaving 10 bases between them. This CDR3 comprises 10 residues. Germline values: CDR1 SNHLY, CDR2 FYNNEI. The CDR3 reads CATPVVGYTF. The DNA for the CDR3 is TGTGCCACCCCAGTCGTTGGCTACACCTTC.

The rearrangement uses TRBV18 and TRBJ1-5; no clear D gene. The CDR3 sequence is 14 residues long. In germline, CDR1 is KGHSH, CDR2 LQKENI. Trimming stripped 6 bases from V and 6 bases from J, with 15 bases between. As DNA, the CDR3 is TGTGCCAGCTCCTCAGCCGGAGAGCGTCAGCCCCAGCATTTT. This codes for CASSSAGERQPQHF.

This chain connects TRBV27 to TRBJ1-1; D is undetermined. The CDR3 runs 13 residues. The V gene's germline CDR1 is MNHEY and CDR2 SMNVEV (reference sequence). Trimming shortened V by 3 bases and J by 0 bases, and 5 bases separated the two germline ends. The CDR3 sequence is CASSLSVNTEAFF. The CDR3 bases are TGTGCCAGCAGTTTGTCGGTGAACACTGAAGCTTTCTTT.

This clone was found many times. The chain recombines TRBV7-2 with TRBJ2-1; 11 bases match TRBD2. The length of the CDR3 is 15 residues. Per the germline V gene, CDR1 is SGHTA and CDR2 is FQGNSA. After removal of 2 bases from V and 3 bases from J, the junction contained 0 bases not matched to a gene. The CDR3 sequence: CASSLLAGGYNEQFF. The CDR3 DNA reads TGTGCCAGCAGCTTACTAGCGGGGGGCTACAATGAGCAGTTCTTC. The full variable domain, completed using reference TRBV7-2 and TRBJ2-1, is GAGVSQSPSNKVTEKGKDVELRCDPISGHTALYWYRQSLGQGLEFLIYFQGNSAPDKSGLPSDRFSAERTGGSVSTLTIQRTQQEDSAVYLCASSLLAGGYNEQFFGPGTRLTVL.